The rows below give T cell receptor beta chains drawn from one sample of a study of shared clonotypes between healthy human individuals. Using immunoSEQ multiplex PCR, the repertoire was profiled, and TCRdb retains in-frame clones only, with some absent. The profile shows more than 500,000 clones, 90% to 97% of them singletons. The sequencing sample was made of naive CD4+ T cells sorted from blood. All receptors derive from a woman in her 30s in good health. The CDR3 runs from the conserved cysteine through the conserved F or W. Fields, in order: CDR3 protein, CDR3 DNA, V gene, clone size, D gene, J gene. D genes are given only for firm matches. Size tells how often a clone was seen (once, few, many) or the class of an expanded clone, and some rows leave it out.

CDR3: CASSSYRGSNQETQYF; DNA: TGTGCCAGCAGTTCCTACAGGGGGAGCAACCAAGAGACCCAGTACTTC; V: TRBV6-5; size: once; D: TRBD1; J: TRBJ2-5
CDR3: CATSSFSGTGGGYTF; DNA: TGTGCCACCAGCAGCTTCTCCGGGACAGGGGGCGGCTACACCTTC; V: TRBV15; size: -; D: TRBD1; J: TRBJ1-2
CDR3: CASSLAPSSGAVYNEQFF; DNA: TGCGCCAGCAGCCTAGCCCCCAGTTCGGGGGCCGTTTACAATGAGCAGTTCTTC; V: TRBV5-1; size: -; D: -; J: TRBJ2-1
CDR3: CASSYSTDTGTEAFF; DNA: TGTGCCAGCAGTTACTCAACGGACACGGGGACTGAAGCTTTCTTT; V: TRBV6-6; size: -; D: -; J: TRBJ1-1
CDR3: CAAPPVGFTEAFF; DNA: TGTGCCGCCCCCCCCGTAGGGTTCACTGAAGCTTTCTTT; V: TRBV19; size: -; D: -; J: TRBJ1-1
CDR3: CAWNGTPRSNEQYF; DNA: TGTGCCTGGAATGGGACCCCTCGGTCCAACGAGCAGTACTTC; V: TRBV30; size: -; D: -; J: TRBJ2-7
CDR3: CASSPTAISNQPQHF; DNA: TGTGCCAGCTCACCAACGGCCATTAGCAATCAGCCCCAGCATTTT; V: TRBV18; size: few; D: -; J: TRBJ1-5
CDR3: CAIKKPGANYGYTF; DNA: TGTGCCATCAAGAAGCCGGGAGCTAACTATGGCTACACCTTC; V: TRBV28; size: -; D: -; J: TRBJ1-2
CDR3: CASRVSGSDEQFF; DNA: TGTGCCAGTAGAGTTAGCGGGAGCGATGAGCAGTTCTTC; V: TRBV19; size: -; D: TRBD2; J: TRBJ2-1
CDR3: CASSRLADSYEQYF; DNA: TGCGCCAGCAGTCGACTAGCGGATTCCTACGAGCAGTACTTC; V: TRBV10-1; size: -; D: TRBD2; J: TRBJ2-7